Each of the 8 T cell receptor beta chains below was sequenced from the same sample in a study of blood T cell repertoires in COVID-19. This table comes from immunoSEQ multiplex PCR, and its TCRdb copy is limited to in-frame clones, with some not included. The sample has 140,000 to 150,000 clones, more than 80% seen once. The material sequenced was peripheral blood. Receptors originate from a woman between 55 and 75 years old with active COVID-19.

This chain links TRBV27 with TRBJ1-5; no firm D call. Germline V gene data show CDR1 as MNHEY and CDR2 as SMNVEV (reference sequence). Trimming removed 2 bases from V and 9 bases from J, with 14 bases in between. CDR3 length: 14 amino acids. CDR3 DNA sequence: TGTGCCAGCAGTTTAGGAGGGAAAGGAATGCCCCAGCATTTT. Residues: CASSLGGKGMPQHF.

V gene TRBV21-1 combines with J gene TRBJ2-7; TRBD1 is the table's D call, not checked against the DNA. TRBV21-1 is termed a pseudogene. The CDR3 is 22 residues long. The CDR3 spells CASNRVHYWDRGRLVGRHEQYF. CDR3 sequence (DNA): TGTGCCAGCAATCGTGTCCACTATTGGGACAGGGGGCGCTTGGTCGGTCGCCACGAGCAGTACTTC.

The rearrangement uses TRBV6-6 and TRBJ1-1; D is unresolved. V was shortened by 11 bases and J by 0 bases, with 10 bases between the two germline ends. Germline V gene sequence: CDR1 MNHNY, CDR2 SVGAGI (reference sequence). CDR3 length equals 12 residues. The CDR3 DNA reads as TGTGCCGCGAGGAGGATGAACACTGAAGCTTTCTTT. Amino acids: CAARRMNTEAFF.

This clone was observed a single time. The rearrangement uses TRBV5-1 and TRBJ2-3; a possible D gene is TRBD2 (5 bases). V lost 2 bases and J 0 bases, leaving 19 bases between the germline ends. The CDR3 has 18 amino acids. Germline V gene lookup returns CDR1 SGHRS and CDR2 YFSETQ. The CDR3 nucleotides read TGCGCCAGCAGCTTAGGGAGCGGAGCCCACACTAGCACAGATACGCAGTATTTT. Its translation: CASSLGSGAHTSTDTQYF.

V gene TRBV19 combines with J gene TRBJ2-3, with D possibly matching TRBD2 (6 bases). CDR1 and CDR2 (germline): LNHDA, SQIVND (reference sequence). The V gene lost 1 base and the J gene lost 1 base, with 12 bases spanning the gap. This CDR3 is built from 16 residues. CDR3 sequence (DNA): TGTGCCAGTAGTATAGGCGGACTAAAGGGCACAGATACGCAGTATTTT. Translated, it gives CASSIGGLKGTDTQYF.

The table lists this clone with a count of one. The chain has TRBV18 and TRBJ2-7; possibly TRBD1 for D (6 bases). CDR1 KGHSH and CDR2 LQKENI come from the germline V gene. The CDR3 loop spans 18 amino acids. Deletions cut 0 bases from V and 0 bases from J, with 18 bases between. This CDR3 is CASSPPSWSGVSSYEQYF. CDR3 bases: TGTGCCAGCTCACCACCTTCCTGGTCAGGGGTCAGCTCCTACGAGCAGTACTTC.

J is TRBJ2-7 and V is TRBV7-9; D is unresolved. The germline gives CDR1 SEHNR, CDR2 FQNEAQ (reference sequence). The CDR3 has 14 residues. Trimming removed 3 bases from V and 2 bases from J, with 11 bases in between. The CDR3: CASSFRQAAYEQYF. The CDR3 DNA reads TGTGCCAGCAGCTTCCGGCAGGCCGCCTACGAGCAGTACTTC.

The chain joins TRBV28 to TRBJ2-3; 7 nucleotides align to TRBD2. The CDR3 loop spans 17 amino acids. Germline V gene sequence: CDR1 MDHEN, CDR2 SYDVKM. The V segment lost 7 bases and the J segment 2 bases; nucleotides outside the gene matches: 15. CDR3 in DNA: TGTGCCAGCACCCCTGCGGGAGCTCGGGGGAACACAGATACGCAGTATTTT. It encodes CASTPAGARGNTDTQYF.